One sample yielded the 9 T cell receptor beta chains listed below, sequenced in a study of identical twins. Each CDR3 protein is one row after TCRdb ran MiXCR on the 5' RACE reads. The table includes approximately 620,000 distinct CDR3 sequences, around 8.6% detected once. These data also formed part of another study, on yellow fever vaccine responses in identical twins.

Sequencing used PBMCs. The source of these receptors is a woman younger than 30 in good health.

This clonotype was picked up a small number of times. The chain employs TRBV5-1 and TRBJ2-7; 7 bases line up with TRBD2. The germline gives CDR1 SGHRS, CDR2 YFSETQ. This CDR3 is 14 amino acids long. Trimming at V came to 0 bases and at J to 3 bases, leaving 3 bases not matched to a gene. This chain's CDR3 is CASSLAVAGYEQYF. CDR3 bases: TGCGCCAGCAGCTTGGCGGTAGCGGGCTACGAGCAGTACTTC.

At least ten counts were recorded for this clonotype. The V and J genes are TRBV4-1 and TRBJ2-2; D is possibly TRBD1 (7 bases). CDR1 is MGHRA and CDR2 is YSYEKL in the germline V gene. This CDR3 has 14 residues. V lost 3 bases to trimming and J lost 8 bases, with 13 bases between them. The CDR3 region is CASSQIQGRGELFF. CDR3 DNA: TGCGCCAGCAGCCAGATACAGGGGAGGGGGGAGCTGTTTTTT.

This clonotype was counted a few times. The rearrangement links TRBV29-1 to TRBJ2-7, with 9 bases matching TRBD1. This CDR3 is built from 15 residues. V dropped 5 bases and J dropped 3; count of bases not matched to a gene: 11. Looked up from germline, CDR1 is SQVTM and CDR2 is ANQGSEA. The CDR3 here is CSVSLTGTGIYEQYF. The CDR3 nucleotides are TGCAGCGTTTCCCTAACCGGGACAGGGATCTACGAGCAGTACTTC.

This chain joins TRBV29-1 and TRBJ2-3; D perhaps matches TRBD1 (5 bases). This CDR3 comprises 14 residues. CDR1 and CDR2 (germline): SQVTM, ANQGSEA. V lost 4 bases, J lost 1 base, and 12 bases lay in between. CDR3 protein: CSVVGTGRTDTQYF. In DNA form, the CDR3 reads TGCAGCGTTGTTGGTACAGGCCGCACAGATACGCAGTATTTT.

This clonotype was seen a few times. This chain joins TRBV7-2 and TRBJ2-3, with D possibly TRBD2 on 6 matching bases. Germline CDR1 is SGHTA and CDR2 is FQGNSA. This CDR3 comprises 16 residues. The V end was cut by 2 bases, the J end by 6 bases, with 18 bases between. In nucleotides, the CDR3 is TGTGCCAGCAGCTTATCCCCAGGGTCAGGAGGGGATACGCAGTATTTT. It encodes CASSLSPGSGGDTQYF.

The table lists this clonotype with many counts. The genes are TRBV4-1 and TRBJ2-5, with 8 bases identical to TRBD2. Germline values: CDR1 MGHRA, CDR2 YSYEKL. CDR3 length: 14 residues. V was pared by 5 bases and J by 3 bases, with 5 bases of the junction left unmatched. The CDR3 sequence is CASSLPGLEETQYF. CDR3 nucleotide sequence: TGCGCCAGCAGCTTGCCGGGACTAGAAGAGACCCAGTACTTC.

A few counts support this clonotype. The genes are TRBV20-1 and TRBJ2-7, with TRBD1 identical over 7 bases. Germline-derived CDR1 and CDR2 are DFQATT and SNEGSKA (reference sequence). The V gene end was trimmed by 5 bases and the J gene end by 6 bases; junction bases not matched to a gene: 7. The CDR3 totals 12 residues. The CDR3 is CSAADRDPEQYF. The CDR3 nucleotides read TGCAGTGCTGCCGACAGGGATCCCGAGCAGTACTTC.

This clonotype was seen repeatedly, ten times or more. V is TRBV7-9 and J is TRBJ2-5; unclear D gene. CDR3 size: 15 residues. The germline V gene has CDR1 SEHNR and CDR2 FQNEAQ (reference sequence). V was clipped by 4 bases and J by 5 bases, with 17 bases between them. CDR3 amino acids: CASSSDTGSVETQYF. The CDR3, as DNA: TGTGCCAGCAGCTCCGACACGGGCAGTGTCGAGACCCAGTACTTC.

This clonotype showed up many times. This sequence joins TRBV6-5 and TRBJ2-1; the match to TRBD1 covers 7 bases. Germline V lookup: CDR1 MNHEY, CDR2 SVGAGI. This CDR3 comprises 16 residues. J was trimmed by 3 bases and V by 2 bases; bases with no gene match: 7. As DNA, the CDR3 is TGTGCCAGCAGTTACGGGAGAGGGACAGACTACAATGAGCAGTTCTTC. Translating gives CASSYGRGTDYNEQFF.